The source of this T cell receptor beta chain is a study of T cells after yellow fever vaccination. From the 5' RACE reads, TCRdb called clonotypes with MiXCR, one entry per CDR3 protein. The table has about 320,000 distinct CDR3 sequences, 3.5% to 4.5% seen once. This clonotype occurred a few times. Germline trimming cut 5 bases from V and 8 bases from J; bases unmatched to any gene: 13. This CDR3 is built from 16 residues. Germline CDR1 and CDR2: SGHTA and FQGTGA. The sequences come from PBMCs, collected 15 days after the yellow fever booster vaccination. The sequence was collected from a man younger than 30 who received the YFV17D yellow fever vaccine. J is TRBJ1-4 and V is TRBV7-3, with 8 bases aligning to TRBD1. The CDR3: CASSPPGDRPSEKLFF. The CDR3 DNA sequence: TGTGCCAGCAGCCCACCAGGGGACAGGCCGTCGGAAAAACTGTTTTTT.